The entry below gives a single T cell receptor beta chain sequence along with its context. Its antigen remains undetermined. Base qualities are not provided; no much larger clone lies one nucleotide away. Ficoll-Paque density gradient centrifugation was used to isolate PBMCs. TCRdb shows the sequencer as Illumina NovaSeq 6000. Using 5'RACE with constant-segment primers, TCRalpha and TCRbeta cDNA libraries were constructed, with sample barcodes and unique molecular identifiers added in the process. RNA was extracted from every sample with Trizol reagent. The libraries were amplified in two PCR steps, and the second step added a second sample barcode and Illumina TruSeq adapters. Libraries were sequenced on an Illumina NovaSeq with 2 x 150 bp paired-end reads. The authors processed their data as follows. Reads were demultiplexed and collapsed into UMI-guided consensus sequences with migec v1.2.7. Using mixcr v2.1.11, UMI consensuses were aligned to TRA and TRB V and J templates and then assembled into clonotypes. A clonotype was counted as expanded or contracted only when both edgeR and NoisET called the clonotype significant, with the noise models trained on biological replicates. For edgeR calls, the cutoffs were a false discovery rate-adjusted p below 0.01 and a log2 fold-change threshold of 1. As an exploratory analysis of dynamics, PCA with hierarchical clustering was applied to max-normalized trajectories of the 1000 most abundant clonotypes. Separately sequenced CD4+ and CD8+ repertoires were used to assign the CD4 or CD8 phenotype of responding clones. The public reads were reanalyzed by TCRdb: fastp trimming at Q25, MiXCR alignment, in-frame beta chains only. Rows matching on CDR3 protein sequence are summarized as one entry with the most common DNA and genes. These V and J calls rely on TCRdb rather than the paper's analysis. The sample table contains about 110,000 distinct CDR3 sequences; only one count was recorded for 20% to 25% of them. The ten largest clones represent roughly 37% of the sample.

The data derive from a study of T-cell memory formation after mild COVID-19 (dated by TCRdb to about 2021). Study-wide context: TCR sequence clusters from the two donors were largely donor specific. Longitudinal TCRalpha and TCRbeta repertoire sequencing tracked T-cell clones expanding and contracting after mild COVID-19 in two donors. The cohort was made up of two young adult volunteers, one female and one male, who were previously healthy.

Overall results and qualifications from the work: The detection of some responding clones in pre-infection memory suggests that pre-existing cross-reactive memory T cells joined the SARS-CoV-2 response. SARS-CoV-2 specificity of the second-wave clones peaking on day 37 was not confirmed. Contracting CD4+ clones turned up mainly in the CM and EM memory subsets, whereas EMRA was where CD8+ clones were enriched. The study covered only a couple of mild cases, and larger cohorts including severe cases with pre-infection samples were considered necessary. Clones contracting from day 15 to 85 had balanced CD4/CD8 phenotypes, while a second wave expanding from day 15 to 37 was biased towards CD4+.

V trim: 4 bases; J trim: 5 bases; unmatched bases: 8. Measured from the cysteine to the phenylalanine, the CDR3 is 16 residues long. Only the CDR3 DNA stays, 48 bases, in frame from base 1. The germline V gene yields SGHRS for CDR1 and YFSETQ for CDR2. This chain joins TRBV5-1 to TRBJ2-1, with 11 bases aligning to TRBD2. Sequences were obtained from PBMCs or a T cell subset sorted from them (not recorded which). This TCR was recovered from a young man who had mild COVID-19 (a few samples of this study predate the infection). The sample titles of this study are shuffled in the database, so cell type and time point are left out; the donor was told from shared clones. The CDR3: CASSLIAGGTHNEQFF. The sequenced DNA: TGCGCCAGCAGCCTGATAGCGGGGGGGACTCACAATGAGCAGTTCTTC.